These T cell receptor beta chains were read from a single sample in a study of T cells after yellow fever vaccination. Each CDR3 protein is one row after TCRdb ran MiXCR on the 5' RACE reads. Of approximately 340,000 distinct CDR3 sequences in the sample, approximately 9% were seen once. This specimen consisted of PBMCs, obtained on the day of the first yellow fever vaccination. The receptors originated from a man younger than 35 who received the YFV17D yellow fever vaccine. CDR3s include the opening cysteine and the closing phenylalanine or tryptophan. A D gene is named only where the DNA matches it firmly. The size entry is marked missing in some rows and otherwise reads once, few, many or a size class.

d_call	v_call	clone_size	j_call	cdr3_aa	cdr3_nt
-	TRBV28	few	TRBJ2-3	CASSPVGPDTQYF	TGTGCCAGCAGCCCAGTCGGGCCAGATACGCAGTATTTT
TRBD1	TRBV5-1	few	TRBJ2-2	CASSNGQGDGELFF	TGCGCCAGCAGCAACGGACAGGGGGATGGGGAGCTGTTTTTT
-	TRBV19	few	TRBJ2-2	CASGRRQNTGELFF	TGTGCCTCCGGAAGGAGGCAGAACACCGGGGAGCTGTTTTTT
-	TRBV9	-	TRBJ2-3	CASSVDPKGTDTQYF	TGTGCCAGCAGCGTAGACCCTAAGGGGACAGATACGCAGTATTTT
-	TRBV6-6	few	TRBJ2-7	CAAMRTGSYEQYF	TGTGCCGCCATGAGGACCGGCTCCTACGAGCAGTACTTC
-	TRBV5-1	few	TRBJ2-2	CASSFIASAGELFF	TGCGCCAGCAGCTTTATAGCTTCCGCCGGGGAGCTGTTTTTT
TRBD1	TRBV5-1	few	TRBJ2-7	CASSVQGAEQYF	TGCGCCAGCAGCGTCCAGGGGGCGGAGCAGTACTTC
-	TRBV2	few	TRBJ2-5	CASIRDFQETQYF	TGTGCCAGCATCCGGGACTTCCAAGAGACCCAGTACTTC
-	TRBV6-2/TRBV6-3	many	TRBJ2-5	CASSRLLGTQYF	TGTGCCAGCAGTCGACTATTAGGTACCCAGTACTTC
TRBD2	TRBV6-5	-	TRBJ2-5	CASSYTYPGASGGAETQYF	TGTGCCAGCAGTTACACTTACCCGGGGGCTAGCGGGGGGGCTGAGACCCAGTACTTC
TRBD1	TRBV5-1	few	TRBJ1-1	CASSWEGQGRTEAFF	TGCGCCAGCAGCTGGGAGGGACAGGGGAGGACTGAAGCTTTCTTT
-	TRBV5-6	few	TRBJ2-1	CASSLAGQGSYNEQFF	TGTGCCAGCAGCTTGGCCGGTCAGGGGAGTTACAATGAGCAGTTCTTC
-	TRBV7-9	many	TRBJ2-1	CASSLVAFEQFF	TGTGCCAGCAGCTTAGTAGCATTCGAGCAGTTCTTC
TRBD1	TRBV4-2	few	TRBJ1-5	CASSQDRDRRRFFAGQPQHF	TGTGCCAGCAGCCAAGATAGGGACAGGCGGAGGTTTTTCGCGGGTCAGCCCCAGCATTTT
-	TRBV5-1	few	TRBJ2-1	CASSLASPGNEQFF	TGCGCCAGCAGCTTGGCATCCCCGGGGAATGAGCAGTTCTTC
TRBD1	TRBV7-3	few	TRBJ2-3	CASSFPTGGTDTQYF	TGTGCCAGCAGCTTCCCGACAGGGGGCACAGATACGCAGTATTTT
TRBD1	TRBV5-6	few	TRBJ2-7	CASSFRDRDRGEQYF	TGTGCCAGCAGCTTCCGGGACAGGGATAGAGGGGAGCAGTACTTC
-	TRBV3-1	few	TRBJ1-1	CASSPRGSLGAVAFF	TGTGCCAGCAGCCCGCGGGGAAGTCTGGGGGCTGTAGCTTTCTTT
TRBD2	TRBV7-2	few	TRBJ2-7	CASSPASSGGPYF	TGTGCCAGCAGCCCGGCCTCTAGCGGGGGGCCCTACTTC
-	TRBV28	-	TRBJ2-5	CASIGGYGTQYF	TGTGCCAGCATAGGGGGTTACGGGACCCAGTACTTC
-	TRBV11-2	-	TRBJ2-7	CASSSLTRPREQYF	TGTGCCAGCAGCTCCTTAACTCGCCCACGGGAGCAGTACTTC
-	TRBV5-1	few	TRBJ1-2	CASSLLGSYGYTF	TGCGCCAGCAGCTTGCTCGGGAGCTATGGCTACACCTTC
TRBD1	TRBV12-3/TRBV12-4	-	TRBJ2-6	CASGDGTGAFGANVLTF	TGTGCCAGCGGGGATGGGACAGGAGCTTTTGGGGCCAACGTCCTGACTTTC
-	TRBV12-3/TRBV12-4	-	TRBJ1-6	CASSLGAGVNSPLHF	TGTGCCAGCAGTTTGGGGGCAGGGGTTAATTCACCCCTCCACTTT
TRBD1	TRBV9	many	TRBJ1-5	CASSAGQAGNQPQHF	TGTGCCAGCAGCGCAGGACAGGCCGGCAATCAGCCCCAGCATTTT
TRBD1	TRBV5-1	-	TRBJ2-7	CASTGPAGTGLYEQYF	TGCGCCAGCACGGGCCCGGCCGGGACAGGGCTGTACGAGCAGTACTTC
-	TRBV18	-	TRBJ2-7	CASSREDYEQYF	TGTGCCAGCTCACGGGAGGACTACGAGCAGTACTTC
-	TRBV7-9	-	TRBJ2-2	CASSSGVTTGELFF	TGTGCCAGCAGTTCGGGGGTGACCACCGGGGAGCTGTTTTTT
TRBD1	TRBV7-3	few	TRBJ1-6	CASSFVAGGPLHF	TGTGCCAGCAGCTTTGTCGCAGGGGGACCCCTCCACTTT
TRBD2	TRBV6-1	few	TRBJ2-1	CASSDHHGLAGVEQFF	TGTGCCAGCAGTGACCATCATGGACTAGCGGGGGTTGAGCAGTTCTTC
TRBD2	TRBV10-3	many	TRBJ2-4	CATGTSGMDKNIQYF	TGTGCCACTGGGACTAGTGGAATGGACAAAAACATTCAGTACTTC
-	TRBV12-3/TRBV12-4	-	TRBJ2-3	CAITLSRGDTQYF	TGTGCCATCACGTTAAGTAGGGGAGATACGCAGTATTTT
-	TRBV7-9	few	TRBJ2-6	CASSLEVTEGANVLTF	TGTGCCAGCAGCTTAGAGGTGACCGAAGGGGCCAACGTCCTGACTTTC
-	TRBV12-3/TRBV12-4	-	TRBJ2-2	CASSLLSSGELFF	TGTGCCAGCAGTTTACTTAGCTCCGGGGAGCTGTTTTTT
-	TRBV20-1	few	TRBJ2-5	CSARKGTAETQYF	TGCAGTGCTAGAAAAGGGACCGCAGAGACCCAGTACTTC
-	TRBV20-1	few	TRBJ1-4	CSARDPTGPSNEKLFF	TGCAGTGCTAGAGATCCAACGGGGCCGTCTAATGAAAAACTGTTTTTT
-	TRBV27	many	TRBJ2-5	CASSPRRGETQYF	TGTGCCAGCAGCCCACGTCGGGGAGAGACCCAGTACTTC
-	TRBV5-4	few	TRBJ1-1	CASSPLGPNTEAFF	TGTGCCAGCAGCCCCCTGGGGCCGAACACTGAAGCTTTCTTT
-	TRBV7-6	-	TRBJ1-2	CASSLGSRAGGGYTF	TGTGCCAGCAGCTTAGGGTCCCGGGCCGGCGGGGGCTACACCTTC
-	TRBV27	few	TRBJ2-3	CASSPEGGLGDTQYF	TGTGCCAGCAGTCCGGAGGGGGGGTTGGGAGATACGCAGTATTTT
-	TRBV7-2	-	TRBJ1-5	CASTENKGLNQPQHF	TGTGCCAGCACCGAAAACAAGGGCCTGAATCAGCCCCAGCATTTT
-	TRBV2	-	TRBJ2-1	CASLQGGYNEQFF	TGTGCCAGCTTGCAGGGCGGCTACAATGAGCAGTTCTTC
TRBD2	TRBV4-3	few	TRBJ2-1	CASSHWTSGGARVYNEQFF	TGCGCCAGCAGCCACTGGACTAGCGGGGGGGCCCGGGTCTACAATGAGCAGTTCTTC
TRBD1	TRBV7-2	few	TRBJ1-2	CASSLAGGNYGYTF	TGTGCCAGCAGCTTGGCAGGGGGTAACTATGGCTACACCTTC